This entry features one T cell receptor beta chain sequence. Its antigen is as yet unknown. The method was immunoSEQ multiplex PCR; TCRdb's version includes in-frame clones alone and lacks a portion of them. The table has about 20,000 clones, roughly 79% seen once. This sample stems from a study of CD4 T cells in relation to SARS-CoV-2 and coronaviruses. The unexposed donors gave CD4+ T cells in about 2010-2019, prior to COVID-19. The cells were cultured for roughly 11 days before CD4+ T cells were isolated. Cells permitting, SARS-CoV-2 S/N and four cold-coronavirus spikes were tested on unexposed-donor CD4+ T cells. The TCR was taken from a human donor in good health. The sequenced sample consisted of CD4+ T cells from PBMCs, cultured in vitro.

The chain's CDR3 is CASSVGQQETQYF. For the CDR3, the DNA is TGTGCCAGCAGCGTCGGACAGCAAGAGACCCAGTACTTC. This chain joins TRBV5-6 and TRBJ2-5; tentative D call: TRBD1 (6 bases). The CDR3 has 13 residues. Germline V CDR1 and CDR2: SGHDT, YYEEEE. V was pared by 4 bases and J by 2 bases, with 9 bases between. Complete variable domain (other parts from reference TRBV5-6 and TRBJ2-5): DAGVTQSPTHLIKTRGQQVTLRCSPKSGHDTVSWYQQALGQGPQFIFQYYEEEERQRGNFPDRFSGHQFPNYSSELNVNALLLGDSALYLCASSVGQQETQYFGPGTRLLVL.